Listed below are T cell receptor beta chains from one sample, sequenced in a study of blood T cell repertoires in COVID-19. TCRdb's copy holds only in-frame clones and misses some; the assay was immunoSEQ multiplex PCR. Here the sample spans 250,000 to 350,000 clones, approximately 88% being singletons. The sequenced material came from peripheral blood. The receptor source for this set is a man between 18 and 35 years old who had recovered from COVID-19. Each CDR3 is given with its conserved first and last residue. The D gene is left open where the match is weak. Expanded clones get a size class; other rows say once, few or many, or leave the size out.

d_call j_call clone_size v_call cdr3_aa cdr3_nt
TRBD1 TRBJ1-2 . TRBV3-1/TRBV3-2 CASSQDGGTGGYGYTF TGTGCCAGCAGCCAAGATGGGGGGACAGGGGGGTATGGCTACACCTTC
TRBD1 TRBJ1-2 . TRBV5-1 CASSLSGGQNYGYTF TGCGCCAGCAGCCTTTCAGGGGGCCAAAACTATGGCTACACCTTC
TRBD1 TRBJ2-7 . TRBV28 CASTPGQGSAEQYF TGTGCCAGCACTCCGGGACAGGGGTCCGCCGAGCAGTACTTC
. TRBJ2-7 . TRBV15 CATSSSGMNLYEQYF TGTGCCACCAGCAGCTCCGGGATGAATCTCTACGAGCAGTACTTC
TRBD1 TRBJ2-3 . TRBV7-8 CASSLGKQGTDTQYF TGTGCCAGCAGCTTAGGTAAACAGGGGACAGATACGCAGTATTTT
. TRBJ2-1 few TRBV7-9 CASSLGRLVVNDEQFF TGTGCCAGCAGCTTAGGGAGACTAGTCGTCAACGATGAGCAGTTCTTC
TRBD2 TRBJ2-7 . TRBV4-1 CASSISGSSYEQYF TGCGCCAGCAGCATTAGCGGGAGTTCCTACGAGCAGTACTTC
. TRBJ2-3 . TRBV9 CASSQAGPDTQYF TGTGCCAGCAGCCAAGCGGGCCCAGATACGCAGTATTTT
. TRBJ2-2 once TRBV29-1 CSAGQRTGELFF TGCAGCGCTGGACAGCGCACCGGGGAGCTGTTTTTT
. TRBJ1-5 . TRBV7-8 CASSLVGVGGDQPQHF TGTGCCAGCAGCTTAGTTGGTGTGGGAGGAGATCAGCCCCAGCATTTT
. TRBJ2-1 . TRBV27 CASSLSTYNAYNEQFF TGTGCCAGCAGTTTGTCTACCTATAACGCCTACAATGAGCAGTTCTTC